This T cell receptor (beta chain) was documented in a study of cytotoxic CD8 clonotypes in ibrutinib-treated CLL. Sequencing used immunoSEQ multiplex PCR; TCRdb keeps in-frame clones, though not all of them. The sample yields roughly 100,000 clones, almost 80% seen once. A note on this clone: What it recognizes is unknown.

The CDR3 consists of 12 residues. Germline lookup yields CDR1 MNHNY and CDR2 SVGAGI (reference sequence). The junction had 8 bases not matched to a gene; V was cut back by 8 bases and J by 8 bases. Study results and limitations: Clonality at baseline surpassed age-matched healthy donors and tracked circulating CD8+ T-cell counts.

The TCR sequence derives from a human donor with chronic lymphocytic leukemia. The sample in question was PBMCs, obtained after 12 months of ibrutinib treatment. The chain has TRBV6-6 and TRBJ1-2; 7 bases are shared with TRBD1. CDR3 sequence reads: CASETGTRGYTF. The CDR3 nucleotides are TGTGCCAGCGAGACAGGGACTCGGGGCTACACCTTC.